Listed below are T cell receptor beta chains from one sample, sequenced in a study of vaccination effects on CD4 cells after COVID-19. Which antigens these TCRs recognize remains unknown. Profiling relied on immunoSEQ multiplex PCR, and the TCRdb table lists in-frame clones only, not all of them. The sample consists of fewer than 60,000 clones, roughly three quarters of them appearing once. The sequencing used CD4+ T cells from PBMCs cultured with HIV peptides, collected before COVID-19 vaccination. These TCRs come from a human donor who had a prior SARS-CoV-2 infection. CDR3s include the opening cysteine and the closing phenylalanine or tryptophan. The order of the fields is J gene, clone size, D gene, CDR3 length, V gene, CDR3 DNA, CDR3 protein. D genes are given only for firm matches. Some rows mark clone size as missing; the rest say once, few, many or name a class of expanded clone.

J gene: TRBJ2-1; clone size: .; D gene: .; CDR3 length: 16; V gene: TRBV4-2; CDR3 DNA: TGTGCCAGCAGCCAAGGCCGGGAGAGCTCCTACAATGAGCAGTTCTTC; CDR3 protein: CASSQGRESSYNEQFF
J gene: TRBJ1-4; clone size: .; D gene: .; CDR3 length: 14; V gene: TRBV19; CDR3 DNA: TGTGCCAGTAGTATACCGGGACCCAATTTGGAACTGTTTTTT; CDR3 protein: CASSIPGPNLELFF
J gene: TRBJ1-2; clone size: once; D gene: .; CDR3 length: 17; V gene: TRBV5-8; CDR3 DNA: TGTGCCAGCAGCTTGGACTTAAAAAGGGGGGGGAACTATGGCTACACCTTC; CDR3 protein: CASSLDLKRGGNYGYTF
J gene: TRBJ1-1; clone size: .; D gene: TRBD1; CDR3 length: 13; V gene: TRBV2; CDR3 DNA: TGTGCCAGCATAAGGGACAGGGGTACTGAAGCTTTCTTT; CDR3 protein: CASIRDRGTEAFF
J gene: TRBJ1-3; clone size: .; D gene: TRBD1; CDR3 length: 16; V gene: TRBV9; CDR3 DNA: TGTGCCAGCAGCGCTCGCAAGGGGACAGGGAGCGACACCATATATTTT; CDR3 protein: CASSARKGTGSDTIYF
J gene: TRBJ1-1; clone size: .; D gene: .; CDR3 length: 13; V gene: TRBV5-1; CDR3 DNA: TGCGCCAGCAGCTTATTCGGGGGCACTGAAGCTTTCTTT; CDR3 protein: CASSLFGGTEAFF
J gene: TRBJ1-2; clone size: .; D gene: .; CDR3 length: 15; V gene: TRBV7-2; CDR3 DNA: TGTGCCAGCAGCTTAGACCCGGGGTCTAAGAGGAGCTACACCTTC; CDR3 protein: CASSLDPGSKRSYTF
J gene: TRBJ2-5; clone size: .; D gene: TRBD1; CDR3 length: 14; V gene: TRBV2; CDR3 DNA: TGTGCCAGCAGTGATATGAGACAGGGGGAGACCCAGTACTTC; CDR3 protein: CASSDMRQGETQYF
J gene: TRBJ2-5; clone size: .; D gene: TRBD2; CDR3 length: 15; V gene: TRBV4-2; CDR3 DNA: TGTGCCAGCAGCTCTGTAGCGGGAGACGGAGAGACCCAGTACTTC; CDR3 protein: CASSSVAGDGETQYF
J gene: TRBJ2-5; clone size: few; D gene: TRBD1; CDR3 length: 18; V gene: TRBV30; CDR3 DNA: TGTGCCTGGAGTTTTTGGACCGACCGACAGGGTAAACAAGAGACCCAGTACTTC; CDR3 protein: CAWSFWTDRQGKQETQYF
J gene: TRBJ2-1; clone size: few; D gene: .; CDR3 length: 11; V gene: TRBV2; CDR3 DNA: TGTGCCAGCAGTGATTTCAATGAGCAGTTCTTC; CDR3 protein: CASSDFNEQFF
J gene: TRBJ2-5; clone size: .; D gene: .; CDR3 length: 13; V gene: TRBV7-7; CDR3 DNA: TGTGCTAGCAGCTTAGGTTGGCAAGAGACCCAGTACTTC; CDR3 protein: CASSLGWQETQYF
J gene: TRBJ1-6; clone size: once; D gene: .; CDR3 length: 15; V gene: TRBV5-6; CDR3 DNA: TGTGCCAGCAGCTTGGGATCAGGGCTTGGTTCACCCCTCCACTTT; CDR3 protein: CASSLGSGLGSPLHF
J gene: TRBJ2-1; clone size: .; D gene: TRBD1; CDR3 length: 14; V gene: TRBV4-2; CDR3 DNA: TGTGCCAGCAGCCAGGAACTTACAGGGGGCGTATCTGTCTTC; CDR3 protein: CASSQELTGGVSVF
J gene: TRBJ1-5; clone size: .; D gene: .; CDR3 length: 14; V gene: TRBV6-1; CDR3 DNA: TGTGCCAGCAGTGAAAGTGACAGAATCCAGCCCCAGCATTTT; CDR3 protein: CASSESDRIQPQHF
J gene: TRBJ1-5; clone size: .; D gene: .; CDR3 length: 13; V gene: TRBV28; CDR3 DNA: TGTGCCAGCAGTTTGAATAGCAATCAGCCCCAGCATTTT; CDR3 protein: CASSLNSNQPQHF
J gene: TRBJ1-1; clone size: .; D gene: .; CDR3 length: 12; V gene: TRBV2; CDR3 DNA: TGTGCCAGCAGAGGACAGAGCACTGAAGCTTTCTTT; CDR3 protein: CASRGQSTEAFF
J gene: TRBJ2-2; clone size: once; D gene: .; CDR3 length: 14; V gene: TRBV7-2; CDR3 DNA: TGTGCCAGCCCACTGGGTCGATATCCCGGGGAGCTGTTTTTT; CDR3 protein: CASPLGRYPGELFF
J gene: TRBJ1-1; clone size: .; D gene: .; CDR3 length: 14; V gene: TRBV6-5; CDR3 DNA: TGTGCCAGCAGGGTGGTGGAGAAGAACACTGAAGCTTTCTTT; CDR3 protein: CASRVVEKNTEAFF
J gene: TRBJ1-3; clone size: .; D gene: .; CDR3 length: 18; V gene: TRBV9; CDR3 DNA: TGTGCCAGCAGCGTAACCGGGACTGTTGCCCTCTCTGGAAACACCATATATTTT; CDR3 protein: CASSVTGTVALSGNTIYF
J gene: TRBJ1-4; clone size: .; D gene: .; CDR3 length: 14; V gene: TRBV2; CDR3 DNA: TGTGCCAGCACCCAGGGAGAGTATAATGAAAAACTGTTTTTT; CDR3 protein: CASTQGEYNEKLFF
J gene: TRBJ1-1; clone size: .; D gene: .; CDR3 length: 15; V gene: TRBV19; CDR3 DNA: TGTGCCAGTAGTATAGAAGGTAAGGGAAACACTGAAGCTTTCTTT; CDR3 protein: CASSIEGKGNTEAFF
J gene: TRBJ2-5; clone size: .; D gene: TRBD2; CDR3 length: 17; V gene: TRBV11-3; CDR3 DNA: TGTGCCAGCAGCTTGGGGACTCGGGGGGGCCCTGGAGAGACCCAGTACTTC; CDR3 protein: CASSLGTRGGPGETQYF
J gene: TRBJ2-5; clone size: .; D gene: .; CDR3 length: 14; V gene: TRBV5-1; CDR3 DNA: TGCGCCAGCAGCTTGGTCCCTGGAGAAGAGACCCAGTACTTC; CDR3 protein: CASSLVPGEETQYF
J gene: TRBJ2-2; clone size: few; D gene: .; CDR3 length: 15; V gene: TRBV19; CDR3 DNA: TGTGCCAGTAGTATATCCGGGGCGGGCGCCGGGGAGCTGTTTTTT; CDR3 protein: CASSISGAGAGELFF